The rows below give T cell receptor beta chains drawn from one sample of a study of blood T cell repertoires in COVID-19. The method was immunoSEQ multiplex PCR; TCRdb's version includes in-frame clones alone and lacks a portion of them. The table lists around 250,000 clones, 80% to 90% of them singletons. Source material: PBMCs or T cells enriched from blood (not recorded which). The receptors derive from a woman aged 45-59 years who had recovered from COVID-19. Both conserved end residues are trimmed from each CDR3. The order of the fields is CDR3 protein, V gene, J gene, CDR3 length.

ASSEARADLRTDTQY	TRBV2	TRBJ2-3	15
ASSLLLARYNEQF	TRBV28	TRBJ2-1	13
ASSPHLGQGWETQY	TRBV7-3	TRBJ2-5	14
ASSLVAGGYNEQF	TRBV27	TRBJ2-1	13
VTVGRGSWETEAF	TRBV28	TRBJ1-1	13
AISESRGGENEQF	TRBV10-3	TRBJ2-1	13
ASSVSGDPYEQY	TRBV9	TRBJ2-7	12
SASNSGTGHGYT	TRBV20-1	TRBJ1-2	12
AWSPRGGTNEQY	TRBV30	TRBJ2-7	12
ASSERWGLIGYT	TRBV6-1	TRBJ1-2	12
ASSLGQYHNEKLF	TRBV13	TRBJ1-4	13
ASEGQANTEAF	TRBV30	TRBJ1-1	11
ATGPLGVKDRFSPLH	TRBV7-2	TRBJ1-6	15
ATSRDKIEGTQY	TRBV15	TRBJ2-5	12
ASSFPGSTEAF	TRBV11-3	TRBJ1-1	11
ASSILAGGRYEQY	TRBV19	TRBJ2-7	13
AWTHAGRTEAF	TRBV30	TRBJ1-1	11
ASSGASGKGNSPLH	TRBV2	TRBJ1-6	14
ASSSRRDTEAF	TRBV12-3/TRBV12-4	TRBJ1-1	11
ASSMIHYTEAF	TRBV19	TRBJ1-1	11
ASSRWTGGQDGYT	TRBV3-1/TRBV3-2	TRBJ1-2	13
ASSLVRAGGPGGIDTQY	TRBV7-8	TRBJ2-3	17
ASSLGQAQFMDTQY	TRBV7-9	TRBJ2-3	14
ASSFGPNTGELF	TRBV5-6	TRBJ2-2	12
ASSGGSVSGNTIY	TRBV28	TRBJ1-3	13
ASSPLGGGYNEQF	TRBV7-9	TRBJ2-1	13
ASSAIYYEQY	TRBV12-3/TRBV12-4	TRBJ2-7	10
ASSQERRNRRGYGYT	TRBV3-1/TRBV3-2	TRBJ1-2	15
ASSVVGGRETQY	TRBV19	TRBJ2-5	12
ASSPKFRGLGLKANEKLF	TRBV27	TRBJ1-4	18
ASSHSVDRGSGGNQPQH	TRBV2	TRBJ1-5	17
ATSDVGLHNEQF	TRBV24-1	TRBJ2-1	12
ASSYSTVYNEKLF	TRBV6-5	TRBJ1-4	13
ASAQDRALNTEAF	TRBV12-5	TRBJ1-1	13
ASSIRQSWSSYNSPLH	TRBV19	TRBJ1-6	16
ASSSVLQPYEQY	TRBV11-2	TRBJ2-7	12
ASSPAGGGDTQY	TRBV13	TRBJ2-3	12
ARETDSYNSPLH	TRBV27	TRBJ1-6	12
ASSFIAARETQY	TRBV27	TRBJ2-5	12
ASRRLAGGREQY	TRBV4-2	TRBJ2-7	12
ASSWGRTEAF	TRBV28	TRBJ1-1	10
ASSLRASLGADTQY	TRBV11-1	TRBJ2-3	14
ASEGQGNNSPLH	TRBV2	TRBJ1-6	12
ASSLSRRVIAYEQY	TRBV5-1	TRBJ2-7	14
ASRDSPYEETQY	TRBV6-5	TRBJ2-5	12
AISEGEGGNTIY	TRBV10-3	TRBJ1-3	12
ASNGQIDSPLH	TRBV2	TRBJ1-6	11
ASSPRVGEKLF	TRBV27	TRBJ1-4	11
ASSTTGGNEQF	TRBV11-3	TRBJ2-1	11
ASSQAQGAMNTEAF	TRBV4-1	TRBJ1-1	14
ASSQGGVEETQY	TRBV4-2	TRBJ2-5	12
ASSLGGTDLIAKNIQY	TRBV5-1	TRBJ2-4	16
ASSATGGNTIY	TRBV7-9	TRBJ1-3	11
ASSLEHRDTDTQY	TRBV7-8	TRBJ2-3	13
ATTGTVEFTGELF	TRBV19	TRBJ2-2	13